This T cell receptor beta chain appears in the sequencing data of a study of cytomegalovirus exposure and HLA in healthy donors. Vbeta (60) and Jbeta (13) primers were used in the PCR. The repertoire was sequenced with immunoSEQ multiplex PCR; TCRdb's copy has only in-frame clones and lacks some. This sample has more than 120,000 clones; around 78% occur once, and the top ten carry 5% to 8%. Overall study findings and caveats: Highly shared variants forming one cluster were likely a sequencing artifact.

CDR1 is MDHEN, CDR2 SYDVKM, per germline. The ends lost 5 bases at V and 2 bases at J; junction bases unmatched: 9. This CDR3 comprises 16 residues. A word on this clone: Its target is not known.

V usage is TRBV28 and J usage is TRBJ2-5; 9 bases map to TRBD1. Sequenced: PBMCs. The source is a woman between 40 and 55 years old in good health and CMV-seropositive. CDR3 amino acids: CASSLPMTGGQETQYF. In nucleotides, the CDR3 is TGTGCCAGCAGTCTACCGATGACAGGGGGGCAAGAGACCCAGTACTTC. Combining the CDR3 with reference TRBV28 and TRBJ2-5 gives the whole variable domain DVKVTQSSRYLVKRTGEKVFLECVQDMDHENMFWYRQDPGLGLRLIYFSYDVKMKEKGDIPEGYSVSREKKERFSLILESASTNQTSMYLCASSLPMTGGQETQYFGPGTRLLVL.